The 4 T cell receptor beta chains reported below all come from one sample, sequenced in a study of T cells in Graves' hyperthyroidism and ophthalmopathy. Amplified TCR beta CDR3 regions came from RNA transcripts. The HTBI primer set drove a first-round RT-PCR of the TCR CDR3. TCRdb used MiXCR to reprocess the multiplex PCR reads, holding one entry per CDR3 protein. The sample yields around 600,000 distinct CDR3 sequences, approximately 15% seen once. The sequencing input was blood. These receptors were obtained from a woman aged 50 to 65 with Graves' ophthalmopathy.

This clonotype has ten or more counts. The V call is TRBV18, the J call TRBJ2-7; D not resolved. Trimming removed 3 bases from V and 4 bases from J, with 13 bases in between. This CDR3 comprises 14 residues. CDR1 and CDR2 from the germline V gene are KGHSH and LQKENI. The CDR3, as DNA: TGTGCCAGCTCACCTTGGGCCACAGCTTACGAGCAGTACTTC. Protein: CASSPWATAYEQYF.

V usage is TRBV7-2 and J usage is TRBJ1-5; tentative D call: TRBD1 (6 bases). Germline V gene data show CDR1 as SGHTA and CDR2 as FQGNSA. The CDR3 is 15 amino acids. Trimming stripped 1 base from V and 2 bases from J, with 9 bases between. The chain's CDR3 is CASSLVAGGNQPQHF. The CDR3 nucleotides read TGTGCCAGCAGCTTAGTTGCAGGGGGCAATCAGCCCCAGCATTTT. The variable domain in full, completed from reference TRBV7-2 and TRBJ1-5, reads GAGVSQSPSNKVTEKGKDVELRCDPISGHTALYWYRQSLGQGLEFLIYFQGNSAPDKSGLPSDRFSAERTGGSVSTLTIQRTQQEDSAVYLCASSLVAGGNQPQHFGDGTRLSIL.

This clonotype was detected ten times or more. V and J are TRBV20-1 and TRBJ2-7; TRBD1 is a possible D gene (6 bases). CDR3 size: 14 residues. V lost 0 bases and J 6 bases, leaving 15 bases between the germline ends. Per the germline V gene, CDR1 is DFQATT and CDR2 is SNEGSKA (reference sequence). The CDR3 region is CSARDLNRAIEQYF. DNA of the CDR3: TGCAGTGCTAGAGATCTTAACAGGGCTATCGAGCAGTACTTC.

Concerning this clonotype itself: A much larger clone lies a single base off, so this may be a read error. This chain uses TRBV6-1 with TRBJ2-7; weak D call: TRBD1 (6 bases). Trimming shortened V by 7 bases and J by 8 bases, and 18 bases separated the two germline ends. Per germline, CDR1 MNHNS and CDR2 SASEGT. The CDR3 is 13 amino acids. The CDR3 DNA is TGTGCCAGCACCCCCGGGCCCGGGGACAAGCAGTACTTC. As protein: CASTPGPGDKQYF.